In its sample, the clone carrying this T cell receptor beta chain was seen many times. The antigen is unknown. These data belong to a study of glioma-infiltrating T cells. The iRepertoire nested amplicon-rescue multiplex PCR amplified TCR alpha and beta CDR3s from RNA. Tissue mRNA or PBMC total RNA, roughly 100-400 ng, went into one-step reverse transcription and amplification. Each CDR3 protein is one row after TCRdb ran MiXCR on the multiplex PCR reads. Here the sample spans roughly 120,000 distinct CDR3 sequences, less than 30% being singletons. Study observations and caveats: Non-neoplastic patients had below-expected tissue-blood divergence, while all gliomas exceeded expectation. Only very few CDR3 sequences appeared in both tissue and blood.

V was clipped by 2 bases and J by 13 bases, with 12 bases between them. This CDR3 is 12 amino acids long. CDR1 and CDR2 (germline): SNHLY, FYNNEI. This TCR was recovered from a human donor with low-grade glioma or glioblastoma, undergoing nonglioma brain surgery, or in good health (not recorded which). The specimen sequenced was glioma tissue, nonneoplastic brain tissue, or PBMCs (not recorded which). This chain links TRBV2 with TRBJ2-1, with D perhaps TRBD1 (6 bases). The CDR3 region is CASSEQTGHQFF. The CDR3, as DNA: TGTGCCAGCAGTGAACAGACAGGACACCAGTTCTTC.